This T cell receptor (beta chain) was recovered during a study of T cell responses to AZD1222 COVID-19 vaccine. Concerning this clone itself: What it binds is not known.

Findings and caveats of the study: Spike-specific TCR depth and breadth grew after two AZD1222 doses. The donor cohort was predominantly white British with a female majority, and clonal diversity may have been underestimated.

Sequencing used immunoSEQ multiplex PCR; TCRdb keeps in-frame clones, though not all of them. The repertoire consists of around 270,000 clones, with almost 95% occurring once and the leading ten covering less than 0.6%. Researchers grouped second doses given at about 4 or about 12 weeks into one pool. This receptor was obtained from an adult who received the AZD1222 COVID-19 vaccine. The sequencing used peripheral blood, collected 28 days after the second AZD1222 dose.

The CDR3 loop is CASSILGRSDEQFF. Written as DNA, the CDR3 is TGTGCCAGCTCAATCTTGGGCCGGTCGGATGAGCAGTTCTTC. The genes are TRBV18 and TRBJ2-1; D gene ambiguous. Looked up from germline, CDR1 is KGHSH and CDR2 is LQKENI. V was cut by 5 bases and J by 8 bases, with 16 bases left in between. This CDR3 has 14 amino acids. Based on the CDR3 plus reference TRBV18 and TRBJ2-1, the full variable domain is NAGVMQNPRHLVRRRGQEARLRCSPMKGHSHVYWYRQLPEEGLKFMVYLQKENIIDESGMPKERFSAEFPKEGPSILRIQQVVRGDSAAYFCASSILGRSDEQFFGPGTRLTVL.